These 13 T cell receptor beta chains were all obtained from the same sample, sequenced in a study of long-term antiretroviral therapy in people with HIV. The authors ran the immunoSEQ assay, v3.0, at survey level. Libraries were prepared by immunoSEQ multiplex PCR; TCRdb keeps only in-frame clonotypes and omits some of them. This table has about 23,000 clones, roughly 90% appearing once. The specimen was unsorted PBMCs, collected 0.6 years after starting antiretroviral therapy. Receptor source: a man aged 55 to 70 with HIV.

This chain connects TRBV9 to TRBJ2-2; 8 positions agree with TRBD2. Germline values: CDR1 SGDLS, CDR2 YYNGEE. The V gene end was trimmed by 0 bases and the J gene end by 3 bases; junction bases not matched to a gene: 7. The CDR3 loop spans 17 amino acids. CDR3 in amino acids: CASSVAPLAGYTGELFF. CDR3 nucleotides: TGTGCCAGCAGCGTAGCCCCCCTAGCGGGCTACACCGGGGAGCTGTTTTTT. Full variable domain (rest looked up from reference TRBV9 and TRBJ2-2): DSGVTQTPKHLITATGQRVTLRCSPRSGDLSVYWYQQSLDQGLQFLIQYYNGEERAKGNILERFSAQQFPDLHSELNLSSLELGDSALYFCASSVAPLAGYTGELFFGEGSRLTVL.

This chain joins TRBV11-3 and TRBJ2-1; possibly TRBD2 for D (5 bases). Germline-derived CDR1 and CDR2 are SGHNT and YENEEA. The germline V and J ends were trimmed by 6 bases and 4 bases, with 19 bases remaining between them. The CDR3 is 16 residues long. The CDR3 loop reads CASSALGEDGYNEQFF. CDR3 bases: TGTGCCAGCAGTGCACTGGGAGAGGACGGGTACAATGAGCAGTTCTTC.

This chain links TRBV4-1 with TRBJ2-1; 12 nucleotides match TRBD1. The CDR3 is 15 residues long. Per germline, CDR1 MGHRA and CDR2 YSYEKL. The ends lost 4 bases at V and 7 bases at J; junction bases unmatched: 5. CDR3 residues: CASSPGTGGLNEQFF. The CDR3 DNA reads TGCGCCAGCAGCCCCGGGACAGGGGGCTTGAATGAGCAGTTCTTC.

This clone appeared a few times. The chain couples TRBV7-2 to TRBJ2-7; a weak D match, TRBD2 (6 bases). CDR1 SGHTA and CDR2 FQGNSA come from the germline V gene. CDR3 size: 16 residues. Between the trimmed V and J ends, which lost 1 base and 4 bases, there was a span of 17 bases. The chain's CDR3 is CASSLGTDSGSYEQYF. CDR3 in DNA: TGTGCCAGCAGCTTAGGAACAGACAGCGGGTCTTACGAGCAGTACTTC.

Only a few counts were recorded for this clone. The V and J genes are TRBV13 and TRBJ1-6; no clear D. Per germline, CDR1 PRHDT and CDR2 FYEKMQ (reference sequence). Trimming left V 3 bases short and J 2 bases short, with 11 bases between. The CDR3 is made up of 16 amino acids. CDR3 in DNA: TGTGCCAGCAGCTTGCAGACGGCCACCTATAATTCACCCCTCCACTTT. This translates into CASSLQTATYNSPLHF.

The rearrangement links TRBV30 to TRBJ2-5; D unresolved. The CDR3 sequence is 11 residues long. The V gene lost 4 bases and the J gene lost 4 bases, with 7 bases spanning the gap. The germline gives CDR1 GTSNPN, CDR2 SVGIG (reference sequence). In nucleotides, the CDR3 is TGTGCCTGGACAGCCTTAGAGACCCAGTACTTC. Translated, it gives CAWTALETQYF.

The chain couples TRBV6-5 to TRBJ1-1, with a tentative D call TRBD1 (6 bases). V shed 2 bases and J shed 4 bases, with 14 bases lying between them. The CDR3 runs to 15 residues. CDR1 is MNHEY, CDR2 SVGAGI, per germline. CDR3 coding DNA: TGTGCCAGCAGTTACGTTTGGGGGGCGAGCACTGAAGCTTTCTTT. Its protein product is CASSYVWGASTEAFF.

The CDR3 nucleotides read TGTGCCAGCAGCCAGAGACAGGGGGGTGGCTATGGCTACACCTTC. This encodes CASSQRQGGGYGYTF. The chain carries TRBV7-9 and TRBJ1-2; TRBD1 matches 9 bases. This CDR3 region has 15 residues. The ends lost 5 bases at V and 4 bases at J; junction bases unmatched: 8. Germline CDR1 reads SEHNR; CDR2 reads FQNEAQ (reference sequence).

CDR3 sequence (DNA): TGTGCCAGTAGTGTCCTGACCCGGGGAACTTCTCAGCCCCAGCATTTT. Translating it yields CASSVLTRGTSQPQHF. The chain is built from TRBV19 and TRBJ1-5; D unclear. V was cut by 5 bases and J by 6 bases, with 20 bases left in between. Germline V gene data show CDR1 as LNHDA and CDR2 as SQIVND (reference sequence). There are 16 residues in the CDR3.

The table lists this clone with a count of one. This sequence joins TRBV7-8 and TRBJ1-3; D remains unclear. This CDR3 has 12 amino acids. Per germline, CDR1 SGHVS and CDR2 FQNEAQ. V was cut by 2 bases and J by 7 bases, with 6 bases left in between. The CDR3 protein is CASSLNPNTIYF. The CDR3 DNA sequence: TGTGCCAGCAGCTTAAACCCCAACACCATATATTTT.

This chain links TRBV5-4 with TRBJ2-3; tentatively, D is TRBD1 (6 bases). The V gene lost 3 bases and the J gene lost 1 base, with 15 bases spanning the gap. CDR1 and CDR2 from the germline V gene are SGHNT and YYREEE (reference sequence). This CDR3 spans 16 amino acids. CDR3 bases: TGTGCCAGCAGCTCGAGAGGGGGACACCGCACAGATACGCAGTATTTT. Amino acids: CASSSRGGHRTDTQYF. The whole variable domain, filled in from reference TRBV5-4 and TRBJ2-3, reads ETGVTQSPTHLIKTRGQQVTLRCSSQSGHNTVSWYQQALGQGPQFIFQYYREEENGRGNFPPRFSGLQFPNYSSELNVNALELDDSALYLCASSSRGGHRTDTQYFGPGTRLTVL.

This clone occurred a few times. The chain employs TRBV2 and TRBJ2-3; 10 bases match TRBD2. CDR1 is SNHLY and CDR2 is FYNNEI in the germline V gene. The CDR3 runs to 16 residues. The V and J ends lost 3 bases and 4 bases, in that order; junction bases with no gene match: 7. The DNA of the CDR3 is TGTGCCAGCAGTGAGGGGCTAGCGGGAGACGCAGATACGCAGTATTTT. Translating it yields CASSEGLAGDADTQYF.

This clone was seen a single time. The V and J genes are TRBV21-1 and TRBJ2-7; the table's D call TRBD2 went unverified against the DNA. TRBV21-1 is an annotated pseudogene. The CDR3 runs 15 residues. CDR3 coding DNA: TGTGCCAGCAGCAAAGGGTCTAGCGGGAACTACGAGCAGTACTTC. This sequence encodes CASSKGSSGNYEQYF.